These T cell receptor beta chains were read from a single sample in a study of blood T cell repertoires in COVID-19. The protocol was immunoSEQ multiplex PCR, while the TCRdb copy is restricted to in-frame clones and leaves out a portion. The table lists roughly 250,000 clones, 88% of them singletons, with 2% to 2.5% in the top ten. Specimen: peripheral blood. The receptors stem from a woman aged 40-49 years who had recovered from COVID-19. CDR3s include the opening cysteine and the closing phenylalanine or tryptophan. Each record gives: J gene, D gene, clone size, V gene, CDR3 protein, CDR3 DNA. A D gene is named only where the DNA matches it firmly. Size is stated for part of the rows, as once, few or many counts, or as a class when the clone is expanded.

J: TRBJ2-7; D: TRBD2; size: many; V: TRBV5-1; CDR3: CASRRTSGPNYEQYF; DNA: TGCGCCAGCAGGCGGACTAGCGGCCCAAACTACGAGCAGTACTTC
J: TRBJ1-5; D: NA; size: NA; V: TRBV7-2; CDR3: CASSSTGEVNQPQHF; DNA: TGTGCCAGCAGCTCAACAGGTGAAGTCAATCAGCCCCAGCATTTT
J: TRBJ2-1; D: TRBD1; size: once; V: TRBV3-1/TRBV3-2; CDR3: CASSQDRGLEQFF; DNA: TGTGCCAGCAGCCAGGACAGGGGGCTTGAGCAGTTCTTC
J: TRBJ1-2; D: NA; size: NA; V: TRBV4-1; CDR3: CASSLSQQGNVYGYTF; DNA: TGCGCCAGCAGCCTTTCCCAACAGGGTAACGTCTATGGCTACACCTTC
J: TRBJ2-2; D: NA; size: NA; V: TRBV3-1/TRBV3-2; CDR3: CASSQLPTMTGELFF; DNA: TGTGCCAGCAGCCAACTCCCTACTATGACCGGGGAGCTGTTTTTT
J: TRBJ2-1; D: TRBD2; size: NA; V: TRBV9; CDR3: CASNLAGGRNEQFF; DNA: TGTGCCAGCAACCTAGCGGGGGGGCGTAATGAGCAGTTCTTC
J: TRBJ1-5; D: NA; size: NA; V: TRBV6-5; CDR3: CASIVGRGNQPQHF; DNA: TGTGCCAGCATCGTGGGGAGGGGCAATCAGCCCCAGCATTTT
J: TRBJ2-5; D: NA; size: NA; V: TRBV19; CDR3: CASRPEDSKTQYF; DNA: TGTGCCAGTAGACCCGAGGACAGCAAGACCCAGTACTTC
J: TRBJ1-2; D: NA; size: NA; V: TRBV29-1; CDR3: CSVAKGIGYGYTF; DNA: TGCAGCGTCGCCAAGGGGATCGGCTATGGCTACACCTTC
J: TRBJ2-1; D: TRBD2; size: NA; V: TRBV12-5; CDR3: CASGPDSGGAYNEQFF; DNA: TGTGCTAGTGGTCCCGATAGCGGGGGTGCCTACAATGAGCAGTTCTTC
J: TRBJ1-5; D: NA; size: few; V: TRBV7-2; CDR3: CASSFGGGSQPQHF; DNA: TGTGCCAGCAGCTTCGGGGGTGGGAGTCAGCCCCAGCATTTT
J: TRBJ2-7; D: NA; size: NA; V: TRBV14; CDR3: CASSQDPQGRNEQYF; DNA: TGTGCCAGCAGCCAAGATCCGCAGGGAAGGAACGAGCAGTACTTC
J: TRBJ2-7; D: TRBD2; size: NA; V: TRBV7-9; CDR3: CASSETSGGSYEQYF; DNA: TGTGCCAGCAGCGAGACTAGCGGGGGTTCCTACGAGCAGTACTTC
J: TRBJ1-5; D: NA; size: NA; V: TRBV21-1; CDR3: CASTRGALLNQPQHF; DNA: TGTGCCAGCACCCGGGGGGCCCTACTCAATCAGCCCCAGCATTTT
J: TRBJ1-5; D: TRBD1; size: NA; V: TRBV18; CDR3: CASSPDREQPQHF; DNA: TGTGCCAGCTCACCGGACAGGGAACAGCCCCAGCATTTT
J: TRBJ1-4; D: NA; size: few; V: TRBV30; CDR3: CACHRDEKLFF; DNA: TGTGCCTGTCACAGGGACGAAAAACTGTTTTTT
J: TRBJ2-7; D: NA; size: NA; V: TRBV3-1/TRBV3-2; CDR3: CASSQVSSEQYF; DNA: TGTGCCAGCAGCCAAGTCTCCTCCGAGCAGTACTTC
J: TRBJ1-4; D: TRBD1; size: NA; V: TRBV14; CDR3: CASSQETGANEKLFF; DNA: TGTGCCAGCAGCCAAGAGACAGGGGCTAATGAAAAACTGTTTTTT
J: TRBJ1-6; D: TRBD1; size: few; V: TRBV30; CDR3: CAWVSDRPDNSPLHF; DNA: TGTGCCTGGGTCTCGGACAGGCCCGATAATTCACCCCTCCACTTT
J: TRBJ2-1; D: NA; size: NA; V: TRBV19; CDR3: CASSIIVLGYNEQFF; DNA: TGTGCCAGTAGTATTATAGTCCTAGGTTACAATGAGCAGTTCTTC
J: TRBJ2-7; D: NA; size: NA; V: TRBV5-1; CDR3: CASSSRYEQYF; DNA: TGCGCCAGCAGTTCTAGGTACGAGCAGTACTTC
J: TRBJ2-1; D: NA; size: once; V: TRBV5-1; CDR3: CASSLVTGTGYNEQFF; DNA: TGCGCCAGCAGCTTGGTCACAGGTACAGGCTACAATGAGCAGTTCTTC
J: TRBJ2-7; D: TRBD1; size: NA; V: TRBV3-1/TRBV3-2; CDR3: CASTGQGYEQYF; DNA: TGTGCCAGCACAGGACAGGGATACGAGCAGTACTTC
J: TRBJ1-6; D: NA; size: NA; V: TRBV12-3/TRBV12-4; CDR3: CASKGQGGSPLHF; DNA: TGTGCCAGCAAAGGGCAGGGCGGTTCACCCCTCCACTTT
J: TRBJ2-1; D: TRBD2; size: NA; V: TRBV19; CDR3: CASSMLAGVEQFF; DNA: TGTGCCAGTAGTATGTTAGCGGGAGTCGAACAGTTCTTC
J: TRBJ1-2; D: TRBD1; size: NA; V: TRBV4-2; CDR3: CASSRPGGNDLIYGYTF; DNA: TGTGCCAGCAGCCGACCAGGGGGCAACGATTTGATCTATGGCTACACCTTC
J: TRBJ1-6; D: TRBD1; size: NA; V: TRBV7-3; CDR3: CASSLAGQGSPLHF; DNA: TGTGCCAGCAGCTTAGCGGGACAGGGTTCACCCCTCCACTTT
J: TRBJ2-7; D: TRBD1; size: NA; V: TRBV28; CDR3: CASSRTGFSYEQYF; DNA: TGTGCCAGCAGTCGGACAGGGTTTTCCTACGAGCAGTACTTC
J: TRBJ1-2; D: NA; size: NA; V: TRBV7-2; CDR3: CASSLQGLNYGYTF; DNA: TGTGCCAGCAGCTTGCAGGGCCTAAACTATGGCTACACCTTC
J: TRBJ2-7; D: NA; size: NA; V: TRBV28; CDR3: CASSSPSARPSGEQYF; DNA: TGTGCCAGCAGTTCACCCTCGGCGAGACCTTCGGGCGAGCAGTACTTC
J: TRBJ2-7; D: TRBD2; size: NA; V: TRBV10-3; CDR3: CAISESGTRNEQYF; DNA: TGTGCCATCAGTGAGTCGGGGACTAGGAACGAGCAGTACTTC
J: TRBJ2-1; D: NA; size: NA; V: TRBV7-2; CDR3: CASSLARGGIYNEQFF; DNA: TGTGCCAGCAGCTTAGCGCGGGGAGGAATCTACAATGAGCAGTTCTTC
J: TRBJ2-7; D: NA; size: NA; V: TRBV6-5; CDR3: CASQNVADLYEQYF; DNA: TGTGCCAGCCAGAACGTAGCGGATCTCTACGAGCAGTACTTC
J: TRBJ2-3; D: TRBD2; size: NA; V: TRBV24-1; CDR3: CATSDGGLATTTDTQYF; DNA: TGTGCCACCAGTGATGGGGGACTAGCGACAACTACAGATACGCAGTATTTT
J: TRBJ1-1; D: NA; size: once; V: TRBV5-4; CDR3: CASSRPGFGGDTEAFF; DNA: TGTGCCAGCAGCCGCCCCGGGTTTGGGGGCGACACTGAAGCTTTCTTT
J: TRBJ2-2; D: TRBD1; size: NA; V: TRBV24-1; CDR3: CATRTGGDTGELFF; DNA: TGTGCCACCAGGACAGGGGGAGACACCGGGGAGCTGTTTTTT
J: TRBJ2-1; D: TRBD2; size: NA; V: TRBV24-1; CDR3: CATSDIAGGRGNEQFF; DNA: TGTGCCACCAGTGACATAGCGGGGGGCCGGGGGAATGAGCAGTTCTTC
J: TRBJ2-1; D: NA; size: NA; V: TRBV10-3; CDR3: CAISVGLTSSYNEQFF; DNA: TGTGCCATCAGTGTGGGGCTTACCAGCTCCTACAATGAGCAGTTCTTC
J: TRBJ1-5; D: NA; size: NA; V: TRBV27; CDR3: CASSLQGLYSNQPQHF; DNA: TGTGCCAGCAGTTTACAAGGACTTTATAGCAATCAGCCCCAGCATTTT
J: TRBJ1-4; D: NA; size: few; V: TRBV4-1; CDR3: CASSQDGRGRGEKLFF; DNA: TGCGCCAGCAGCCAAGATGGGAGGGGACGGGGTGAAAAACTGTTTTTT
J: TRBJ1-4; D: NA; size: NA; V: TRBV19; CDR3: CASSEARNEKLFF; DNA: TGTGCCAGTAGTGAGGCGCGTAATGAAAAACTGTTTTTT
J: TRBJ2-1; D: TRBD1; size: NA; V: TRBV11-1; CDR3: CASSLADRGGREQFF; DNA: TGTGCCAGCAGCTTAGCGGACAGGGGGGGACGTGAGCAGTTCTTC
J: TRBJ1-1; D: NA; size: NA; V: TRBV10-3; CDR3: CAIRKGLPNTEAFF; DNA: TGTGCCATCAGGAAGGGACTGCCGAACACTGAAGCTTTCTTT
J: TRBJ1-2; D: NA; size: NA; V: TRBV11-3; CDR3: CASSSTDRIYGYTF; DNA: TGTGCCAGCAGCTCCACAGACAGGATCTATGGCTACACCTTC
J: TRBJ2-1; D: NA; size: NA; V: TRBV7-3; CDR3: CASSLAGLNEQFF; DNA: TGTGCCAGCAGCTTAGCGGGATTGAATGAGCAGTTCTTC
J: TRBJ2-2; D: TRBD2; size: NA; V: TRBV11-3; CDR3: CASSLDPSGGTGELFF; DNA: TGTGCCAGCAGCTTAGATCCTAGCGGGGGCACCGGGGAGCTGTTTTTT
J: TRBJ1-3; D: TRBD1; size: NA; V: TRBV18; CDR3: CASSPNGQASGNTIYF; DNA: TGTGCCAGCTCACCTAATGGACAGGCCTCTGGAAACACCATATATTTT
J: TRBJ1-2; D: NA; size: many; V: TRBV2; CDR3: CAGSPGVLSGYTF; DNA: TGTGCCGGCTCGCCAGGTGTCCTTTCTGGCTACACCTTC
J: TRBJ2-7; D: TRBD1; size: NA; V: TRBV7-9; CDR3: CASSAGGSYEQYF; DNA: TGTGCCAGCAGTGCAGGGGGTTCCTACGAGCAGTACTTC
J: TRBJ1-5; D: NA; size: NA; V: TRBV30; CDR3: CAWSVRVGGTQPQHF; DNA: TGTGCCTGGAGTGTAAGGGTCGGGGGAACTCAGCCCCAGCATTTT